The rows below give T cell receptor beta chains drawn from one sample of a study of monozygotic twins with inflammatory bowel disease. TCRdb re-called the 5' RACE reads and catalogs CDR3 proteins one per entry, DNA excluded. The sample holds around 370,000 distinct CDR3 sequences. The sequencing input was blood. The receptor source for this set is a human donor with ulcerative colitis or Crohn's disease, or a healthy co-twin of an affected twin (not recorded which). The CDR3 runs from the conserved cysteine through the conserved F or W.

j_gene	v_gene	CDR3aa
TRBJ1-1	TRBV9	CASSLQGFSTEAFF
TRBJ2-5	TRBV6-6	CASSGGGAETQYF
TRBJ1-2	TRBV5-4	CASSGQGFYYGYTF
TRBJ2-7	TRBV7-2	CASSRRGGGTGQNEQYF
TRBJ2-5	TRBV4-3	CASSRGQVWQRETQYF
TRBJ1-1	TRBV7-2	CASSVQRNTEAFF
TRBJ2-1	TRBV4-1	CASSRGQGANEQFF
TRBJ2-1	TRBV29-1	CSVEGTGGLNEQFF
TRBJ2-7	TRBV29-1	CSVEGKGPEQYF
TRBJ2-7	TRBV6-5	CASSYSGQGPYEQYF
TRBJ2-6	TRBV6-2/TRBV6-3	CASSRPTGSGANVLTF
TRBJ2-7	TRBV12-3/TRBV12-4	CASSSGLAGVLSYERYF
TRBJ2-3	TRBV5-5	CASSLFEGIPSDTQYF
TRBJ2-3	TRBV5-4	CASSTTARGFPDTQYF
TRBJ2-3	TRBV20-1	CSALGRGTDMQYF
TRBJ2-1	TRBV7-2	CASSFASGTIEQFF
TRBJ2-3	TRBV5-4	CASSSEPPGLTDTQYF
TRBJ1-6	TRBV7-2	CASSPGPGIHF
TRBJ1-6	TRBV5-1	CASSLLDNSPLHF
TRBJ2-3	TRBV3-1	CASSHLRMADTQYF
TRBJ1-5	TRBV5-1	CASSPQGPGNQPQHF
TRBJ2-7	TRBV20-1	CSATRLVPYEQYF
TRBJ1-3	TRBV4-1	CASSLHTGSSGNTIYF
TRBJ2-3	TRBV20-1	CSARLGRLSTDTQYF
TRBJ2-7	TRBV29-1	CSVLTSGGPPYEQYF
TRBJ2-5	TRBV5-1	CASHPELGGWETQYF
TRBJ1-4	TRBV4-2	CASSQGTGGGEKLFF
TRBJ1-1	TRBV4-2	CASSQASQGLNTEAFF
TRBJ2-2	TRBV6-5	CASSYEAGGSGELFF
TRBJ1-6	TRBV4-3	CASSQDPASYNSPLHF
TRBJ1-5	TRBV12-5	CASGPGQGNNQPQHF
TRBJ1-3	TRBV12-3/TRBV12-4	CASSRGSSGNTIYF
TRBJ2-7	TRBV20-1	CSATPSDYEQYF
TRBJ2-2	TRBV21-1	CASSALLRDGELFF
TRBJ2-3	TRBV5-1	CASSLAGRSADTQYF
TRBJ2-7	TRBV10-3	CAISAGPGTPPVYEQYF
TRBJ1-3	TRBV20-1	CSARDPTLYGNTIYF
TRBJ2-2	TRBV20-1	CSANRVGNTGELFF
TRBJ2-7	TRBV20-1	CSARTDGYEQYF
TRBJ1-1	TRBV20-1	CSAPRQGAWAEAFF
TRBJ1-3	TRBV4-3	CASSQERGHSGNTIYF
TRBJ2-3	TRBV7-9	CASSLSKVAGNTDTQYF
TRBJ2-1	TRBV6-5	CASSYNNEQFF